These 5 T cell receptor beta chains originate from one sample sequenced in a study of shared clonotypes between healthy human individuals. CD45RO-negative CD8 cells positively selected for CCR7 made up the naive population, which excluded terminally differentiated effector memory CD45RA+ cells. The repertoire was sequenced with immunoSEQ multiplex PCR; TCRdb's copy has only in-frame clones and lacks some. The table records about 600,000 clones, nearly 97% of them present only once. The material sequenced was naive CD8+ T cells sorted from blood. All receptors come from a woman aged 25 to 45 in good health.

This clone appeared a few times. CDR3 region: CATSTRVDTEAFF. The CDR3 DNA is TGTGCCACCAGCACTCGGGTGGACACTGAAGCTTTCTTT. The J gene is TRBJ1-1, the V gene TRBV15; no clear D gene. The germline CDR1 and CDR2 sequences are LNHNV and YYDKDF (reference sequence). Trimming removed 4 bases from V and 3 bases from J, with 9 bases in between. The CDR3 length is 13 residues.

The chain has TRBV5-1 and TRBJ2-3; 11 nucleotides agree with TRBD1. Germline V CDR1 and CDR2: SGHRS, YFSETQ. V was clipped by 0 bases and J by 4 bases; unmatched bases: 4. The CDR3 length is 16 residues. The CDR3 region is CASSLAGTGGADTQYF. CDR3 coding DNA: TGCGCCAGCAGCTTGGCCGGGACAGGGGGAGCAGATACGCAGTATTTT.

The CDR3 reads CASSLWAGAGETQYF. The CDR3 DNA sequence: TGTGCCAGCAGTTTATGGGCGGGAGCGGGGGAGACCCAGTACTTC. J is TRBJ2-5 and V is TRBV28; 7 bases map to TRBD2. The CDR3 has 15 residues. Germline trimming cut 0 bases from V and 5 bases from J; bases unmatched to any gene: 6. The germline CDR1 and CDR2 sequences are MDHEN and SYDVKM.

The chain recombines TRBV5-6 with TRBJ1-2; D gene unclear. The CDR3 runs to 14 residues. CDR1 and CDR2 from the germline V gene are SGHDT and YYEEEE. Trimming shortened V by 1 base and J by 2 bases, and 9 bases separated the two germline ends. The CDR3: CASSLSWGNYGYTF. The CDR3 nucleotides read TGTGCCAGCAGCTTGAGTTGGGGAAACTATGGCTACACCTTC.

The rearrangement links TRBV29-1 to TRBJ2-3, with D possibly being TRBD1 (5 bases). V gave up 4 bases and J gave up 4 bases, with 15 bases separating them. This CDR3 spans 14 amino acids. From germline, CDR1 is SQVTM and CDR2 ANQGSEA. CDR3 loop: CSVVRAWVADTQYF. CDR3 DNA: TGCAGCGTTGTCAGGGCCTGGGTGGCAGATACGCAGTATTTT.